Listed here are 8 T cell receptor beta chains from one sample, sequenced in a study of blood T cell repertoires in COVID-19. Measured with immunoSEQ multiplex PCR; TCRdb has only the in-frame clones, and not every one. The data hold under 300,000 clones, with 83% observed a single time. The material sequenced was peripheral blood. Source of these receptors: a woman aged 45-65 years who had recovered from COVID-19.

The chain combines TRBV28 with TRBJ1-2, with a possible D match to TRBD1 (5 bases). The CDR3 totals 15 residues. Germline values: CDR1 MDHEN, CDR2 SYDVKM. Between the trimmed V and J ends, which lost 8 bases and 6 bases, there was a span of 22 bases. Here the CDR3 reads CASDLGAGRLNGYTF. In DNA, the CDR3 is TGTGCCAGCGACCTAGGGGCAGGAAGATTGAATGGCTACACCTTC.

This clone was recorded a few times. The chain combines TRBV29-1 with TRBJ2-1; possible D gene TRBD1, 5 bases. Per the germline V gene, CDR1 is SQVTM and CDR2 is ANQGSEA. Trimming shortened V by 5 bases and J by 12 bases, and 14 bases separated the two germline ends. The CDR3 is 11 residues long. The chain's CDR3 is CSVPQVASQFF. CDR3 in DNA: TGCAGCGTTCCACAGGTCGCTTCGCAGTTCTTC.

The rearrangement links TRBV24-1 to TRBJ1-2; 11 bases are a match to TRBD1. Trimming at V came to 4 bases and at J to 4 bases, leaving 4 bases not matched to a gene. The CDR3 loop spans 15 amino acids. Per the germline V gene, CDR1 is KGHDR and CDR2 is SFDVKD. In DNA form, the CDR3 reads TGTGCCACCAGTGAACCCGGGACAGGGGGCTATGGCTACACCTTC. It yields the protein CATSEPGTGGYGYTF.

The chain uses TRBV3-1 (or the pseudogene TRBV3-2) and TRBJ1-2; a weak D match, TRBD1 (6 bases). Trimming removed 7 bases from V and 8 bases from J, with 20 bases in between. Germline V gene lookup returns CDR1 LGHDT and CDR2 YNNKEL (reference sequence). This CDR3 has 14 residues. CDR3 loop: CASNPRGGAVGYTF. CDR3 in DNA: TGTGCCAGCAACCCTAGGGGGGGCGCCGTGGGCTACACCTTC.

DNA of the CDR3: TGTGCCAGCAGCTTAGATTGGACTAGCGCTCGCTACGAGCAGTACTTC. Translated: CASSLDWTSARYEQYF. The chain combines TRBV7-2 with TRBJ2-7; TRBD2 agrees at 9 bases. Germline loops: CDR1 SGHTA, CDR2 FQGNSA. The CDR3 loop spans 16 amino acids. V lost 1 base and J lost 3; bases outside the gene matches: 7.

The J gene is TRBJ2-1, the V gene TRBV19, with TRBD1 identical over 9 bases. Germline lookup yields CDR1 LNHDA and CDR2 SQIVND (reference sequence). The V gene end was trimmed by 0 bases and the J gene end by 6 bases; junction bases not matched to a gene: 0. The CDR3 is made up of 14 amino acids. The DNA of the CDR3 is TGTGCCAGTAGTATAGAGGACAGGGGCAATGAGCAGTTCTTC. Amino acid sequence: CASSIEDRGNEQFF.

V is TRBV5-1 and J is TRBJ2-3; 15 bases are shared with TRBD2. V was pared by 5 bases and J by 10 bases, with 11 bases of the junction left unmatched. The CDR3 is 16 residues long. Germline V gene sequence: CDR1 SGHRS, CDR2 YFSETQ. The CDR3 sequence is CASSTTGTSGGSAQYF. The CDR3 DNA reads as TGCGCCAGCAGTACGACCGGGACTAGCGGGGGGTCGGCGCAGTATTTT.

The chain recombines TRBV19 with TRBJ2-7, with D possibly being TRBD2 (6 bases). The length of the CDR3 is 14 residues. V dropped 5 bases and J dropped 2 bases, with 13 bases sitting between them. Germline V gives CDR1 LNHDA, CDR2 SQIVND (reference sequence). CDR3: CASSSGTGPYEQYF. CDR3 bases: TGTGCCAGTAGTTCTGGGACTGGACCCTACGAGCAGTACTTC.